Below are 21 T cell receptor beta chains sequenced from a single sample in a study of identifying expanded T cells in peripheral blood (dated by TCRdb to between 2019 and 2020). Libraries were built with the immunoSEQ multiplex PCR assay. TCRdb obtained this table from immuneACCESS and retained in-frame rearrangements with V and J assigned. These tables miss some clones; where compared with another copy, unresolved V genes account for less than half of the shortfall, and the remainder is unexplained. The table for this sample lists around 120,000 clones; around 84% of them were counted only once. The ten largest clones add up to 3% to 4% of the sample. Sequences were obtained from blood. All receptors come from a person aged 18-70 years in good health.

The chain's CDR3 is CATEGGRETQYF. The DNA for the CDR3 is TGTGCCACCGAGGGGGGACGAGAGACCCAGTACTTC. V and J are TRBV5-4 and TRBJ2-5; the D gene could be TRBD1 or TRBD2 (6 bases each). This CDR3 has 12 amino acids. The germline V gene encodes CDR1 SGHNT and CDR2 YYREEE (reference sequence). V was cut by 9 bases and J by 4 bases, with 13 bases left in between.

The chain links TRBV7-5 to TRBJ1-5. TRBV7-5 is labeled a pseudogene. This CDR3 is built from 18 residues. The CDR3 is CARSFGQLWGAPRQPQHF. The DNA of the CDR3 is TGTGCCAGAAGCTTTGGACAATTGTGGGGGGCCCCACGTCAGCCCCAGCATTTT.

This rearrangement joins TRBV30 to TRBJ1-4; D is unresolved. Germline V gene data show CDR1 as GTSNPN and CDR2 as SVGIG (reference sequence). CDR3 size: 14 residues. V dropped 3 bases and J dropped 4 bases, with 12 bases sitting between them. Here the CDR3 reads CAWRLGFGNEKLFF. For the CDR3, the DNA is TGTGCCTGGAGGTTAGGGTTTGGTAATGAAAAACTGTTTTTT.

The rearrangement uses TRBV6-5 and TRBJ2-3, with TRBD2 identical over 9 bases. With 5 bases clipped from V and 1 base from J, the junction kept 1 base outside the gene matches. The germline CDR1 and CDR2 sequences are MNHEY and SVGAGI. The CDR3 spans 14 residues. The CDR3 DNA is TGTGCCAGCAGTGTAGCGGGGGGCACAGATACGCAGTATTTT. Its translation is CASSVAGGTDTQYF.

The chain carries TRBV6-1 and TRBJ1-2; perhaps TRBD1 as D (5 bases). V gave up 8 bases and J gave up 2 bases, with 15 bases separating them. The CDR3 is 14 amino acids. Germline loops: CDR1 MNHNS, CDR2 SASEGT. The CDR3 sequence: CASGEGPLNYGYTF. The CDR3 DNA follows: TGTGCCAGCGGGGAGGGACCGTTGAACTATGGCTACACCTTC.

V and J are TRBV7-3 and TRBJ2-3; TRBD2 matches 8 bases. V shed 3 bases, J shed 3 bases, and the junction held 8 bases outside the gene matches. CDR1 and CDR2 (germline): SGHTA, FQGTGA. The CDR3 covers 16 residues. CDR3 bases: TGTGCCAGCAGCTTCCGAGCGGGGGAGGGGACAGATACGCAGTATTTT. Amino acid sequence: CASSFRAGEGTDTQYF. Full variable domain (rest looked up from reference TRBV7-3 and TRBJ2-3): GAGVSQTPSNKVTEKGKYVELRCDPISGHTALYWYRQSLGQGPEFLIYFQGTGAADDSGLPNDRFFAVRPEGSVSTLKIQRTERGDSAVYLCASSFRAGEGTDTQYFGPGTRLTVL.

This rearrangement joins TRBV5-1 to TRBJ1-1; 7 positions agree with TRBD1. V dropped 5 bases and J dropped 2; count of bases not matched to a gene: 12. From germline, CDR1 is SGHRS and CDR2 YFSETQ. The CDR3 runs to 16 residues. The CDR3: CASRDPGWTGNTEAFF. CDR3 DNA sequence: TGCGCCAGCAGGGACCCCGGGTGGACAGGAAACACTGAAGCTTTCTTT.

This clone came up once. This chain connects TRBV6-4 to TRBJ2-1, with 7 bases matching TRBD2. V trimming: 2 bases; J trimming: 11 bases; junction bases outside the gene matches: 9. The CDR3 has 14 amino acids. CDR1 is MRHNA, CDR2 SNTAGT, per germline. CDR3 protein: CASSDVGGFRQQFF. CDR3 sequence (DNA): TGTGCCAGCAGTGACGTGGGGGGGTTCCGCCAGCAGTTCTTC.

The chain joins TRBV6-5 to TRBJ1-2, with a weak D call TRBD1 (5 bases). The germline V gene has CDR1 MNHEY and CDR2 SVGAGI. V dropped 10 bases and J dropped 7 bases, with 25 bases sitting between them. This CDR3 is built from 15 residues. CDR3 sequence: CAIGTIGGFTGGYTF. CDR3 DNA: TGTGCCATCGGGACTATTGGAGGTTTTACAGGTGGCTACACCTTC.

CDR3 sequence: CASSPLLRIGSSTEAFF. DNA for the CDR3: TGTGCCAGTAGTCCCCTCTTACGAATAGGCTCTAGCACTGAAGCTTTCTTT. The J gene is TRBJ1-1, the V gene TRBV19, with D hard to call. The CDR3 has 17 amino acids. V lost 5 bases, J lost 4 bases, and 23 bases lay in between. Germline CDR1 and CDR2: LNHDA and SQIVND (reference sequence).

CDR3 in DNA: TGTGCCAGCAGCCGAGGATACATACAAGAGACCCAGTACTTC. Translating gives CASSRGYIQETQYF. The genes are TRBV7-9 and TRBJ2-5; the D is unclear. This CDR3 is built from 14 residues. Germline CDR1 reads SEHNR; CDR2 reads FQNEAQ (reference sequence). V lost 5 bases and J 2 bases, leaving 12 bases between the germline ends.

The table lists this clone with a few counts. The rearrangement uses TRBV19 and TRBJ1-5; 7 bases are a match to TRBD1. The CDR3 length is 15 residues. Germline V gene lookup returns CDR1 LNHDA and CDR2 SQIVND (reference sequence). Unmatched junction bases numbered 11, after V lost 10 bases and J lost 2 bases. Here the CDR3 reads CATSRSRGGNQPQHF. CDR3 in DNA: TGTGCCACCAGTAGGTCCAGGGGGGGCAATCAGCCCCAGCATTTT. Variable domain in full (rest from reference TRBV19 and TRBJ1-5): DGGITQSPKYLFRKEGQNVTLSCEQNLNHDAMYWYRQDPGQGLRLIYYSQIVNDFQKGDIAEGYSVSREKKESFPLTVTSAQKNPTAFYLCATSRSRGGNQPQHFGDGTRLSIL.

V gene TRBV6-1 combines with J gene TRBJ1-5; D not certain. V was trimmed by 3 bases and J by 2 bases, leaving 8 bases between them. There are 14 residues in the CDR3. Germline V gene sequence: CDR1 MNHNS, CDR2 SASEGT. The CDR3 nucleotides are TGTGCCAGCAGTGACGGCGCAGGCAATCAGCCCCAGCATTTT. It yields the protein CASSDGAGNQPQHF.

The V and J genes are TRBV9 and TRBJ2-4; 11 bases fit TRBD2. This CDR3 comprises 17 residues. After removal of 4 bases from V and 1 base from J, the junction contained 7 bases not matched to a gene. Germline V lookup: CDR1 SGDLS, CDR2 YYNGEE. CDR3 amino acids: CASSPSGGRVAKNIQYF. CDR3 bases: TGTGCCAGCAGCCCTAGCGGGGGGAGAGTGGCCAAAAACATTCAGTACTTC.

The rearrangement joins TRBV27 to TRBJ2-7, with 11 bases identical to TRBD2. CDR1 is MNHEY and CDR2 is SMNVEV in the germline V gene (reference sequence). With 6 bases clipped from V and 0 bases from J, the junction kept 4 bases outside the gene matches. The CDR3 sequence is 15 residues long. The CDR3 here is CASSPTSGGSYEQYF. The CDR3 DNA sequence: TGTGCCAGCAGCCCTACTAGCGGGGGCTCCTACGAGCAGTACTTC.

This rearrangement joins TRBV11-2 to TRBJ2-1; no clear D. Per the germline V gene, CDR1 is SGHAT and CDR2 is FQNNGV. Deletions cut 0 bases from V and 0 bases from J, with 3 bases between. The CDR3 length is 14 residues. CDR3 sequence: CASSLDPSYNEQFF. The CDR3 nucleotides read TGTGCCAGCAGCTTAGATCCCTCCTACAATGAGCAGTTCTTC.

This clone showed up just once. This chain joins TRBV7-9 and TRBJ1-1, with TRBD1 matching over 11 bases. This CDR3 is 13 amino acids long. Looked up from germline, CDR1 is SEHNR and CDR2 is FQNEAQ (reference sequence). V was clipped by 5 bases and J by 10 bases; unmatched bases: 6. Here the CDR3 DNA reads TGTGCCAGCAGCACCGGGACAGGGGGTTCAGCTTTCTTT. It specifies CASSTGTGGSAFF. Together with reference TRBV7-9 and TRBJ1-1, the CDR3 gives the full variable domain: DTGVSQNPRHKITKRGQNVTFRCDPISEHNRLYWYRQTLGQGPEFLTYFQNEAQLEKSRLLSDRFSAERPKGSFSTLEIQRTEQGDSAMYLCASSTGTGGSAFFGQGTRLTVV.

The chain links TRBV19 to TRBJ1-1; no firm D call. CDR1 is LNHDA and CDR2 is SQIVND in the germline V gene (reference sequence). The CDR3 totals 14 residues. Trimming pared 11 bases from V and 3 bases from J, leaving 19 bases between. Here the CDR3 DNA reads TGTGCCTCAAAGTCCATCCCCGCTTACACTGAAGCTTTCTTT. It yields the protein CASKSIPAYTEAFF.

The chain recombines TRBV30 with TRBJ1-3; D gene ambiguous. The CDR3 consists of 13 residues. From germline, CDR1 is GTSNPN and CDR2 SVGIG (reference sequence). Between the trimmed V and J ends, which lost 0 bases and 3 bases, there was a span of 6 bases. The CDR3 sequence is CAWSVHGGNTIYF. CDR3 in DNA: TGTGCCTGGAGTGTACACGGTGGAAACACCATATATTTT.

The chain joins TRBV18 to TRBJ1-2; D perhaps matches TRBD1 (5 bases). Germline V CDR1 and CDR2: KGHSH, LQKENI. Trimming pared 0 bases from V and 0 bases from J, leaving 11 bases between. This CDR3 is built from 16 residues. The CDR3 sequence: CASSPPRGEANYGYTF. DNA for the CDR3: TGTGCCAGCTCACCACCGAGGGGAGAGGCTAACTATGGCTACACCTTC.

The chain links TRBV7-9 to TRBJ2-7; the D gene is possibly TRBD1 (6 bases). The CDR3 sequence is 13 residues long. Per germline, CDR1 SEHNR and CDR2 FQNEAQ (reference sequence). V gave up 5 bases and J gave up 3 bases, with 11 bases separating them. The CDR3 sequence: CASSPGQSYEQYF. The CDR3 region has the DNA TGTGCCAGCAGCCCCGGACAGAGCTACGAGCAGTACTTC.